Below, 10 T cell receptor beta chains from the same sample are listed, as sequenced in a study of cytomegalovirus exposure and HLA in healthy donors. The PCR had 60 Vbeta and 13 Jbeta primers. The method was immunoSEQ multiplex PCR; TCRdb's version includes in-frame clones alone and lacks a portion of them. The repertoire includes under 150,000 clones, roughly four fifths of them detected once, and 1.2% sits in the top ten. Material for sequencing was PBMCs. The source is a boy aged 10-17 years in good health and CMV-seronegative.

In nucleotides, the CDR3 is TGTGCCAGCAGTCCCCTGGGACTACAAGAGACCCAGTACTTC. This gives the protein CASSPLGLQETQYF. J is TRBJ2-5 and V is TRBV6-5; 7 bases line up with TRBD2. The V and J ends lost 5 bases and 2 bases, in that order; junction bases with no gene match: 5. Germline V CDR1 and CDR2: MNHEY, SVGAGI. The CDR3 has 14 amino acids.

CDR3 in amino acids: CASADRVHNEQFF. CDR3 nucleotides: TGTGCCAGCGCCGACAGGGTTCACAATGAGCAGTTCTTC. The chain recombines TRBV6-4 with TRBJ2-1; 7 nucleotides match TRBD1. CDR1 is MRHNA and CDR2 is SNTAGT in the germline V gene. The CDR3 runs 13 residues. With 8 bases clipped from V and 5 bases from J, the junction kept 6 bases outside the gene matches.

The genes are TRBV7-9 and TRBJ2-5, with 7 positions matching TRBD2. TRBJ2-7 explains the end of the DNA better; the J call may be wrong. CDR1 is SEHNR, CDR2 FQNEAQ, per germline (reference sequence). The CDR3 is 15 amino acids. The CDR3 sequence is CASSPTGGTSYEQYF. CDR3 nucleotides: TGTGCCAGCAGCCCGACCGGGGGGACCTCCTACGAGCAGTACTTC.

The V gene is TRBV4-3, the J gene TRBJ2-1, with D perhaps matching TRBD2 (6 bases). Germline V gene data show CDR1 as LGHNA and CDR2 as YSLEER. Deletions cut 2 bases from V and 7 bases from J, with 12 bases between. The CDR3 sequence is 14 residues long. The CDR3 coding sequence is TGCGCCAGCAGCCAACGGACTAACGTGAATGAGCAGTTCTTC. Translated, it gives CASSQRTNVNEQFF.

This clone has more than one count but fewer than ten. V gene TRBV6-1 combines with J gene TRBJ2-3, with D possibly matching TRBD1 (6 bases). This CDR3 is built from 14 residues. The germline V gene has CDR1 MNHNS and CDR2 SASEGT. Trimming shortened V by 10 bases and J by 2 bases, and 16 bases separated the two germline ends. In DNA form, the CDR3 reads TGTGCCACCGCCGGACAGCAACACACAGATACGCAGTATTTT. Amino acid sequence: CATAGQQHTDTQYF.

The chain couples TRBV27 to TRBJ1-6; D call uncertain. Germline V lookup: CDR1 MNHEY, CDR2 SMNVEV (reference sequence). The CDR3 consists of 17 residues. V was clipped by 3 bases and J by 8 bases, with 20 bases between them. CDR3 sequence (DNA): TGTGCCAGCAGTTTGGGTCCAGGACGGGGTTGGGATTCACCCCTCCACTTT. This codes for CASSLGPGRGWDSPLHF.

CDR3 nucleotide sequence: TGTGCCAGTAGTTTCGGGACTAGCGGGTACTACGAGCAGTACTTC. Its translation: CASSFGTSGYYEQYF. The chain is built from TRBV19 and TRBJ2-7; 12 nucleotides line up with TRBD2. The junction had 5 bases not matched to a gene; V was cut back by 5 bases and J by 3 bases. CDR3 size: 15 residues. Looked up from germline, CDR1 is LNHDA and CDR2 is SQIVND (reference sequence).

The CDR3 coding sequence is TGTGCCTGGAGTGTACGGGGGTTCGATGGCTACACCTTC. Translating gives CAWSVRGFDGYTF. V gene TRBV30 combines with J gene TRBJ1-2; D possibly corresponds to TRBD1 (5 bases). CDR1 is GTSNPN, CDR2 SVGIG, per germline (reference sequence). With 0 bases removed from V and 6 bases from J, the gap between germline ends came to 11 bases. CDR3 length: 13 residues. Full variable domain (outside the CDR3, taken from reference TRBV30 and TRBJ1-2): SQTIHQWPATLVQPVGSPLSLECTVEGTSNPNLYWYRQAAGRGLQLLFYSVGIGQISSEVPQNLSASRPQDRQFILSSKKLLLSDSGFYLCAWSVRGFDGYTFGSGTRLTVV.

Here the CDR3 reads CASSHVSGSHIVRPNTQYF. The CDR3 region has the DNA TGTGCCAGCAGCCATGTTAGCGGGAGTCATATAGTACGGCCAAATACGCAGTATTTT. The chain has TRBV14 and TRBJ2-3; 9 bases match TRBD2. From germline, CDR1 is SGHDN and CDR2 FVKESK. V dropped 3 bases and J dropped 7; count of bases not matched to a gene: 20. This CDR3 spans 19 amino acids.

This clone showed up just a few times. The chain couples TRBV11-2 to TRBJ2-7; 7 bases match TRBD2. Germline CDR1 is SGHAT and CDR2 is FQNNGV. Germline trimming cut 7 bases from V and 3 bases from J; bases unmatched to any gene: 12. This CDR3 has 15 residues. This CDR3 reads CASILSGGSFYEQYF. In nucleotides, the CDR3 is TGTGCCAGCATCCTATCTGGCGGGAGTTTCTACGAGCAGTACTTC.